The 12 T cell receptor beta chains below come from one sample, sequenced in a study of beta chain features in type 1 diabetes. Study-wide results and limits: Moderate yet significant TCRB CDR3 shortening was seen in Type 1 diabetes patients in all four CD4+ subsets.

The antigens these receptors bind are not known. Every bit of the isolated RNA underwent reverse transcription, so sequencing read expressed TCRB transcripts. Clones were sequenced by immunoSEQ multiplex PCR, and TCRdb holds only the in-frame ones, with some missing. The sample includes approximately 600,000 clones, around 12% of them seen just once. Sample: naive CD4+ T cells from blood. Source of these receptors: a young man with type 1 diabetes.

The CDR3 is CSVEAASYGYTF. The CDR3 DNA follows: TGCAGCGTTGAGGCAGCCTCCTATGGCTACACCTTC. The rearrangement links TRBV29-1 to TRBJ1-2; no definite D call. Germline CDR1 and CDR2: SQVTM and ANQGSEA. The CDR3 is 12 residues long. Between the trimmed V and J ends, which lost 3 bases and 4 bases, there was a span of 9 bases.

This clone has just a few counts. The chain recombines TRBV25-1 with TRBJ2-1; D might be TRBD2 (5 bases). V was clipped by 1 base and J by 0 bases, with 10 bases between them. The CDR3 length is 16 residues. CDR1 is MGHDK, CDR2 SYGVNS, per germline. The CDR3 spells CASSEFADSSYNEQFF. The CDR3 DNA sequence: TGTGCCAGCAGTGAATTTGCGGACTCCTCCTACAATGAGCAGTTCTTC. The full variable domain, in which reference TRBV25-1 and TRBJ2-1 provide the parts outside the CDR3, is EADIYQTPRYLVIGTGKKITLECSQTMGHDKMYWYQQDPGMELHLIHYSYGVNSTEKGDLSSESTVSRIRTEHFPLTLESARPSHTSQYLCASSEFADSSYNEQFFGPGTRLTVL.

This clone was counted between two and nine times. The chain combines TRBV2 with TRBJ1-3; D gene ambiguous. Deletions cut 0 bases from V and 0 bases from J, with 6 bases between. CDR3 length: 15 residues. The germline V gene encodes CDR1 SNHLY and CDR2 FYNNEI. This chain's CDR3 is CASSEAGSSGNTIYF. The CDR3 bases are TGTGCCAGCAGTGAAGCAGGGAGCTCTGGAAACACCATATATTTT.

There are a few counts of this clone. This rearrangement joins TRBV7-9 to TRBJ1-5, with D tentatively TRBD1 (5 bases). This CDR3 has 16 amino acids. Trimming cost V 1 base and J 4 bases, with 14 bases left between them. Germline assignment: CDR1 SEHNR and CDR2 FQNEAQ (reference sequence). CDR3 in DNA: TGTGCCAGCAGCTTAGGGGCTGGGGCAGCGAATCAGCCCCAGCATTTT. This sequence encodes CASSLGAGAANQPQHF.

The chain couples TRBV11-2 to TRBJ2-7, with 8 positions matching TRBD1. Per germline, CDR1 SGHAT and CDR2 FQNNGV. V shed 10 bases and J 6 bases; nucleotides not matched to a gene: 11. This CDR3 is built from 13 residues. The CDR3 bases are TGTGCCACCCGGAGGACAGGGAGGAGCGAGCAGTACTTC. Translation: CATRRTGRSEQYF.

This clone was detected only a few times. The chain employs TRBV9 and TRBJ1-4; tentatively, D is TRBD1 (6 bases). This CDR3 spans 18 amino acids. Looked up from germline, CDR1 is SGDLS and CDR2 is YYNGEE. V was trimmed by 3 bases and J by 3 bases, leaving 21 bases between them. CDR3 nucleotides: TGTGCCAGCAGCGCCCACCAACGGGCGACAGGACCTAATGAAAAACTGTTTTTT. Translating it yields CASSAHQRATGPNEKLFF.

The chain combines TRBV4-2 with TRBJ2-2, with TRBD1 identical over 7 bases. V lost 1 base to trimming and J lost 4 bases; unmatched junction nucleotides: 9. The germline CDR1 and CDR2 sequences are LGHNA and YNFKEQ. This CDR3 comprises 17 residues. CDR3 DNA: TGTGCCAGCAGCCAAGGAGAAGGGACAGACGGCACCGGGGAGCTGTTTTTT. As protein: CASSQGEGTDGTGELFF.

This clone has just a few counts. V and J are TRBV7-6 and TRBJ2-1; D not certain. The V gene's germline CDR1 is SGHVS and CDR2 FNYEAQ. Between the trimmed V and J ends, which lost 2 bases and 4 bases, there was a span of 9 bases. The CDR3 runs 14 residues. This CDR3 is CASSLYGQYNEQFF. In nucleotides, the CDR3 is TGTGCCAGCAGCTTATACGGCCAGTACAATGAGCAGTTCTTC.

This clone was seen ten or more times. The chain employs TRBV23-1 and TRBJ1-6; 9 positions match TRBD1. TRBV23-1 is reported as an ORF; its role is uncertain. J lost 9 bases, V lost 6 bases, and 6 bases had no gene match. There are 14 residues in the CDR3. CDR3 bases: TGCGCCAGCAGATGGGACAGGGCCGGTTCACCCCTCCACTTT. Protein product: CASRWDRAGSPLHF.

This clone was detected a few times. J is TRBJ2-2 and V is TRBV18; perhaps TRBD1 as D (5 bases). The V gene's germline CDR1 is KGHSH and CDR2 LQKENI. Trimming cost V 3 bases and J 4 bases, with 12 bases left between them. The CDR3 length is 15 residues. The CDR3 DNA reads TGTGCCAGCTCACCCGACAGAGATTCCACCGGGGAGCTGTTTTTT. Its protein is CASSPDRDSTGELFF.

In this sample, this clone turned up a few times. The rearrangement uses TRBV30 and TRBJ1-2; D is uncertain. V was cut by 4 bases and J by 2 bases, with 17 bases left in between. This CDR3 has 15 residues. Per germline, CDR1 GTSNPN and CDR2 SVGIG (reference sequence). The CDR3 loop is CAWTRTTAGNYGYTF. In nucleotides, the CDR3 is TGTGCCTGGACGAGGACGACCGCGGGAAACTATGGCTACACCTTC.

This clone was seen a few times. This chain uses TRBV2 with TRBJ1-2; D is ambiguous. CDR1 SNHLY and CDR2 FYNNEI come from the germline V gene. V lost 9 bases to trimming and J lost 2 bases, with 13 bases between them. The CDR3 loop spans 13 amino acids. CDR3 coding DNA: TGTGCCAGACGACTTCCTTCGAACTATGGCTACACCTTC. Translation gives CARRLPSNYGYTF.